The TCR beta chain under discussion was sequenced for a study of blood T cells in healthy people across ages. With 0 bases removed from V and 4 bases from J, the gap between germline ends came to 12 bases. The germline V gene encodes CDR1 LGHDT and CDR2 YNNKEL (reference sequence). There are 15 residues in the CDR3. Alongside a J-beta primer mix, a sample-barcoded 5' primer served in a second PCR lasting roughly 6 to 11 cycles. MiXCR, applied by TCRdb to the 5' RACE reads, yields one record per CDR3 protein. The data hold approximately 940,000 distinct CDR3 sequences, with under 50% observed a single time. A remark on this clonotype: What it binds is not known.

Whole-study results and caveats: Possibly confounding the expanded clonotype changes was the fact that donor CMV status was unknown.

Extraction of total RNA produced a minimum of 5 micrograms from each sample. The TCR sequence derives from a young man in good health. The V and J genes are TRBV3-1 and TRBJ1-1; no reliable D call. Sequenced sample: blood. For the CDR3, the DNA is TGTGCCAGCAGCCAAGAGATGGGGAAGGGCACTGAAGCTTTCTTT. It codes for CASSQEMGKGTEAFF.